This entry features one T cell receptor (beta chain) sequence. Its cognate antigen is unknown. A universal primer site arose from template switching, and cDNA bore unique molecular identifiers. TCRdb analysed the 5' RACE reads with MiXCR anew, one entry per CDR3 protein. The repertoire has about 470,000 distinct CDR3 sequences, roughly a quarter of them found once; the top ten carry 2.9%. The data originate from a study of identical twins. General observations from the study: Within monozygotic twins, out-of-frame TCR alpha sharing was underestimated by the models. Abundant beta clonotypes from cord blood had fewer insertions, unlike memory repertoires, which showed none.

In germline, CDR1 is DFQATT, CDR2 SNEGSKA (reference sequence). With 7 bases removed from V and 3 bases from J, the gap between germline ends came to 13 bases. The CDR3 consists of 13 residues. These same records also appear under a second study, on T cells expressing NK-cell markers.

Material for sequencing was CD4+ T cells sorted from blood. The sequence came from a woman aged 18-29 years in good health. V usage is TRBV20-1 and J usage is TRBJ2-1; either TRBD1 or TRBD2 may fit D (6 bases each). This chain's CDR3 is CSVKRGVYNEQFF. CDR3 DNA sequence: TGCAGTGTTAAGAGGGGGGTCTACAATGAGCAGTTCTTC.